This entry features one T cell receptor beta chain sequence. Its antigen is as yet unknown. The data were obtained in a study of shared clonotypes between healthy human individuals. As for the study in general: Donors were a couple of women and a few men aged 18 to 49.

Using 200 ng DNA, roughly 33,000 T cell genomes, the sorted-subset replicate PCRs were run. The assay was immunoSEQ multiplex PCR, and TCRdb's table has in-frame clones only and misses some. The repertoire holds a few hundred thousand clones, with 60% to 70% as singletons. The CDR3 runs 15 residues. Trimming pared 4 bases from V and 0 bases from J, leaving 8 bases between. Germline V gives CDR1 SGHRS, CDR2 YFSETQ. General study points: Since donors were few, the genetic and exposure-history diversity represented was limited. Among non-shared clonotypes, generation probabilities were lower than among those shared by all four donors.

This receptor was taken from a man between 25 and 39 years old in good health. Sequencing was performed on memory CD4+ T cells sorted from blood. Sample subset: CD45RA-negative fraction. The chain couples TRBV5-1 to TRBJ2-6; D perhaps matches TRBD1 (5 bases). CDR3 amino acids: CASSPGPSGANVLTF. The CDR3 nucleotides are TGCGCCAGCAGCCCAGGGCCCTCTGGGGCCAACGTCCTGACTTTC.